Following are 27 T cell receptor beta chains from one sample sequenced in a study of cytomegalovirus exposure and HLA in healthy donors. The PCR contained 60 Vbeta and 13 Jbeta primers. Sequenced by immunoSEQ multiplex PCR; TCRdb stores in-frame clones only, minus some. This sample has approximately 150,000 clones, with around a tenth found just once. The source material was PBMCs. The receptors come from a male donor in good health and CMV-seronegative.

The V gene is TRBV29-1, the J gene TRBJ2-7; a possible D gene is TRBD1 (6 bases). CDR3 size: 13 residues. The V gene lost 6 bases and the J gene lost 7 bases, with 19 bases spanning the gap. Germline CDR1 SQVTM, CDR2 ANQGSEA. This CDR3 is CSVMNRDTGEQYF. For the CDR3, the DNA is TGCAGCGTCATGAACCGGGACACGGGAGAGCAGTACTTC.

V and J are TRBV5-6 and TRBJ2-5; 12 bases line up with TRBD1. Germline V gene data show CDR1 as SGHDT and CDR2 as YYEEEE. With V trimmed by 4 bases and J by 5 bases, 9 bases remained unmatched. This CDR3 comprises 16 residues. CDR3 nucleotide sequence: TGTGCCAGCAGCATGGGACAGGGGGCGCCGGGGGAGACCCAGTACTTC. Protein sequence: CASSMGQGAPGETQYF.

This clone was detected only a few times. The J gene is TRBJ1-2, the V gene TRBV5-6; D might be TRBD1 (5 bases). The CDR3 consists of 16 residues. The V gene's germline CDR1 is SGHDT and CDR2 YYEEEE. V lost 6 bases, J lost 4 bases, and 22 bases lay in between. CDR3 in amino acids: CASTPVGPDGSYGYTF. CDR3 DNA sequence: TGTGCCAGCACTCCCGTGGGGCCCGATGGCTCCTATGGCTACACCTTC. Variable domain in full (rest from reference TRBV5-6 and TRBJ1-2): DAGVTQSPTHLIKTRGQQVTLRCSPKSGHDTVSWYQQALGQGPQFIFQYYEEEERQRGNFPDRFSGHQFPNYSSELNVNALLLGDSALYLCASTPVGPDGSYGYTFGSGTRLTVV.

This chain links TRBV11-2 with TRBJ2-7; the D is unclear. The CDR3 loop spans 12 amino acids. V was cut by 6 bases and J by 2 bases, with 8 bases left in between. Germline loops: CDR1 SGHAT, CDR2 FQNNGV. CDR3 sequence: CASSYTAYEQYF. DNA of the CDR3: TGTGCCAGCAGTTACACAGCCTACGAGCAGTACTTC.

This clone came up a few times. This chain links TRBV5-1 with TRBJ2-7; maybe TRBD1 (6 bases). This CDR3 comprises 14 residues. Germline V gene lookup returns CDR1 SGHRS and CDR2 YFSETQ. V lost 5 bases, J lost 2 bases, and 14 bases lay in between. CDR3 sequence reads: CASRLLGAPYEQYF. The CDR3 coding sequence is TGCGCCAGCAGACTTTTGGGGGCCCCCTACGAGCAGTACTTC.

The chain employs TRBV13 and TRBJ2-5; TRBD2 aligns across 15 bases. V shed 5 bases and J 4 bases; nucleotides not matched to a gene: 5. Germline loops: CDR1 PRHDT, CDR2 FYEKMQ (reference sequence). The CDR3 is made up of 16 amino acids. CDR3 in amino acids: CASSGGLAGGRETQYF. DNA of the CDR3: TGTGCCAGCAGCGGGGGACTAGCGGGAGGAAGAGAGACCCAGTACTTC.

This clone was recorded a few times. This sequence joins TRBV13 and TRBJ2-6; maybe TRBD2 (5 bases). CDR3 length equals 15 residues. The germline gives CDR1 PRHDT, CDR2 FYEKMQ (reference sequence). Trimming pared 3 bases from V and 2 bases from J, leaving 8 bases between. The CDR3 DNA follows: TGTGCCAGCAGCTTTACGGGGACTGGGGCCAACGTCCTGACTTTC. This gives the protein CASSFTGTGANVLTF.

The chain has TRBV5-6 and TRBJ1-5; no clear D. Trimming cost V 0 bases and J 5 bases, with 12 bases left between them. This CDR3 spans 15 amino acids. From germline, CDR1 is SGHDT and CDR2 YYEEEE. CDR3 sequence reads: CASSLGASTYQPQHF. The CDR3 DNA is TGTGCCAGCAGCTTGGGGGCCAGCACTTATCAGCCCCAGCATTTT.

The chain joins TRBV6-1 to TRBJ2-1; perhaps TRBD2 as D (5 bases). Germline CDR1 MNHNS, CDR2 SASEGT. The V end lost 10 bases, the J end lost 8 bases, and 24 bases lay between the germline ends. The CDR3 spans 15 residues. CDR3 sequence: CATLEDFWRTDEQFF. In DNA form, the CDR3 reads TGTGCCACCCTCGAGGACTTTTGGCGAACCGATGAGCAGTTCTTC.

The V gene is TRBV4-3, the J gene TRBJ1-1, with D possibly matching TRBD1 (5 bases). The germline CDR1 and CDR2 sequences are LGHNA and YSLEER. The CDR3 covers 15 residues. V gave up 2 bases and J gave up 11 bases, with 21 bases separating them. The CDR3 nucleotides read TGCGCCAGCAGCCAAAAGTACCGGGGGGTTAACGAGGCTTTCTTT. It yields the protein CASSQKYRGVNEAFF.

The chain recombines TRBV7-2 with TRBJ2-1; 11 nucleotides agree with TRBD2. Germline V gene sequence: CDR1 SGHTA, CDR2 FQGNSA. J lost 3 bases, V lost 4 bases, and 5 bases had no gene match. The CDR3 spans 16 residues. CDR3 loop: CASSSKLAGDYNEQFF. The CDR3 DNA sequence: TGTGCCAGCAGCTCTAAACTAGCGGGAGACTACAATGAGCAGTTCTTC.

This clone was observed a handful of times. The rearrangement uses TRBV19 and TRBJ1-1; D remains ambiguous. The CDR3 sequence is 13 residues long. V shed 6 bases and J shed 11 bases, with 19 bases lying between them. The germline CDR1 and CDR2 sequences are LNHDA and SQIVND (reference sequence). The CDR3 region has the DNA TGTGCCAGTAGCTTCGCTTTAACCACCGAGGCTTTCTTT. Translated, it gives CASSFALTTEAFF.

Only a few counts were recorded for this clone. V gene TRBV7-9 combines with J gene TRBJ2-7; 10 nucleotides line up with TRBD2. The V gene end was trimmed by 4 bases and the J gene end by 4 bases; junction bases not matched to a gene: 4. The germline gives CDR1 SEHNR, CDR2 FQNEAQ (reference sequence). CDR3 size: 14 residues. CDR3 nucleotide sequence: TGTGCCAGCAGCTATAGCGGGGGGCCTTACGAGCAGTACTTC. It codes for CASSYSGGPYEQYF.

This clone has a handful of counts. At the DNA level, this CDR3 is encoded by other sequences in the same sample as well. The chain couples TRBV28 to TRBJ1-5, with D perhaps TRBD1 (5 bases). The CDR3 length is 15 residues. Trimming pared 4 bases from V and 2 bases from J, leaving 12 bases between. Looked up from germline, CDR1 is MDHEN and CDR2 is SYDVKM. The CDR3 reads CASSSQGLGNQPQHF. The CDR3, as DNA: TGTGCCAGCAGTTCCCAGGGTCTAGGCAATCAGCCCCAGCATTTT.

V usage is TRBV28 and J usage is TRBJ1-3, with D possibly TRBD1 on 6 matching bases. The CDR3 spans 18 residues. Germline CDR1 and CDR2: MDHEN and SYDVKM. The V end was cut by 6 bases, the J end by 0 bases, with 21 bases between. CDR3 sequence reads: CASSPRRAGAISGNTIYF. The CDR3 nucleotides are TGTGCCAGCAGCCCAAGGCGGGCAGGGGCGATCTCTGGAAACACCATATATTTT.

This clone appeared a few times. V usage is TRBV28 and J usage is TRBJ2-1; TRBD2 matches at 12 bases. Trimming removed 7 bases from V and 7 bases from J; junction bases left unmatched: 8. This CDR3 spans 15 amino acids. Looked up from germline, CDR1 is MDHEN and CDR2 is SYDVKM. CDR3 sequence (DNA): TGTGCCAGCACCCTCGGGACTAGCGGGTTGAATGAGCAGTTCTTC. Translating gives CASTLGTSGLNEQFF.

V usage is TRBV7-9 and J usage is TRBJ1-2; possibly TRBD1 for D (6 bases). The V gene lost 4 bases and the J gene lost 6 bases, with 12 bases spanning the gap. The germline gives CDR1 SEHNR, CDR2 FQNEAQ (reference sequence). CDR3 length: 13 amino acids. The CDR3 DNA sequence: TGTGCCAGCAGCTGGGACACTACGGATGGCTACACCTTC. The encoded protein is CASSWDTTDGYTF. The whole variable domain, filled in from reference TRBV7-9 and TRBJ1-2, reads DTGVSQNPRHKITKRGQNVTFRCDPISEHNRLYWYRQTLGQGPEFLTYFQNEAQLEKSRLLSDRFSAERPKGSFSTLEIQRTEQGDSAMYLCASSWDTTDGYTFGSGTRLTVV.

In its sample, this clone was seen a few times. The rearrangement uses TRBV4-1 and TRBJ2-7; D is undetermined. Trimming left V 1 base short and J 3 bases short, with 10 bases between. Looked up from germline, CDR1 is MGHRA and CDR2 is YSYEKL. This CDR3 has 14 amino acids. CDR3 DNA sequence: TGCGCCAGCAGCCAAGCGGTCACAGTCTACGAGCAGTACTTC. Translated, it gives CASSQAVTVYEQYF.

This rearrangement joins TRBV30 to TRBJ1-2; D not resolved. The germline V gene encodes CDR1 GTSNPN and CDR2 SVGIG (reference sequence). V was pared by 5 bases and J by 8 bases, with 12 bases between. The CDR3 sequence is 11 residues long. The CDR3 reads CAWSPSEGYTF. Here the CDR3 DNA reads TGTGCCTGGTCCCCCAGTGAAGGCTACACCTTC.

The table lists this clone with a few counts. This chain joins TRBV28 and TRBJ2-1, with TRBD2 identical over 12 bases. Germline V lookup: CDR1 MDHEN, CDR2 SYDVKM. The ends lost 3 bases at V and 3 bases at J; junction bases unmatched: 3. The CDR3 runs 16 residues. The CDR3 DNA is TGTGCCAGCAGTTTGTTGACTAGCGGGAGCTACAATGAGCAGTTCTTC. This translates into CASSLLTSGSYNEQFF.

This clone was counted a few times. V usage is TRBV29-1 and J usage is TRBJ1-4; 7 bases agree with TRBD1. The CDR3 length is 15 residues. In germline, CDR1 is SQVTM, CDR2 ANQGSEA. Germline trimming cut 2 bases from V and 7 bases from J; bases unmatched to any gene: 10. CDR3 protein: CSVETGQTQTEKLFF. The CDR3 DNA reads as TGCAGCGTTGAAACGGGACAGACGCAGACTGAAAAACTGTTTTTT.

The V gene is TRBV6-6, the J gene TRBJ2-7; possibly TRBD1 for D (6 bases). In germline, CDR1 is MNHNY, CDR2 SVGAGI (reference sequence). CDR3 size: 13 residues. Trimming pared 8 bases from V and 2 bases from J, leaving 13 bases between. The CDR3, as DNA: TGTGCCAGCCGGCGGACAGTAACCTACGAGCAGTACTTC. It encodes CASRRTVTYEQYF.

In its sample, this clone was seen a few times. V and J are TRBV6-1 and TRBJ1-5; no definite D call. CDR3 length: 14 amino acids. Germline lookup yields CDR1 MNHNS and CDR2 SASEGT. The V and J ends lost 7 bases and 3 bases respectively, with 13 bases between them. CDR3 nucleotides: TGTGCCAGCACCGGAAGGAGTAACAATCAGCCCCAGCATTTT. It yields the protein CASTGRSNNQPQHF.

This clone showed up just a few times. The chain has TRBV7-6 and TRBJ2-1, with 7 positions matching TRBD2. The germline V gene encodes CDR1 SGHVS and CDR2 FNYEAQ. CDR3 length: 13 amino acids. V shed 5 bases and J 6 bases; nucleotides not matched to a gene: 4. DNA for the CDR3: TGTGCCAGCAGCGGGACTACCCGCAATGAGCAGTTCTTC. It translates to CASSGTTRNEQFF.

This clone was counted a few times. The genes are TRBV18 and TRBJ1-2; D possibly corresponds to TRBD1 (5 bases). CDR3 length: 19 residues. Trimming cost V 3 bases and J 2 bases, with 25 bases left between them. Germline V gene sequence: CDR1 KGHSH, CDR2 LQKENI. CDR3 region: CASSPTRGTLSSANYGYTF. The CDR3 DNA reads as TGTGCCAGCTCACCCACCCGCGGGACCCTTTCCTCGGCGAACTATGGCTACACCTTC.

This clone was picked up a small number of times. This rearrangement joins TRBV25-1 to TRBJ2-3, with TRBD1 matching over 7 bases. The CDR3 has 17 amino acids. The V and J ends lost 0 bases and 4 bases, in that order; junction bases with no gene match: 10. Germline V gene sequence: CDR1 MGHDK, CDR2 SYGVNS. The CDR3 DNA reads TGTGCCAGCAGTGAATATCGCCGACAGGGCGCGGCAGATACGCAGTATTTT. Its protein product is CASSEYRRQGAADTQYF.

This clone was detected only a few times. The rearrangement links TRBV10-3 to TRBJ2-7, with 7 bases that match TRBD1. This CDR3 has 15 residues. The trim removed 3 bases at V and 3 bases at J, leaving 8 bases unmatched. Germline CDR1 is ENHRY and CDR2 is SYGVKD. The CDR3 sequence: CAISDYAGTDYEQYF. The DNA for the CDR3 is TGTGCCATCAGTGATTACGCCGGGACAGACTACGAGCAGTACTTC.